This T cell receptor (beta chain) was identified in a study of T cells after yellow fever vaccination. About the study: The authors prepared low-cell-number fractions using SMART-Seq v4 Ultra Low Input. Regarding the study as a whole: The study re-detected most primary-vaccination clones after the booster (roughly 96% CD4, 88% CD8).

This CDR3 has 15 amino acids. Between the trimmed V and J ends, which lost 3 bases and 5 bases, there was a span of 17 bases. Germline V gene data show CDR1 as DFQATT and CDR2 as SNEGSKA (reference sequence). This clonotype has just a few counts. Its antigen is unknown. TCRdb re-called the 5' RACE reads through MiXCR, storing one row per CDR3 protein. This sample has around 330,000 distinct CDR3 sequences, with about 3.5% found just once. The source of this sequence is a man between 18 and 35 years old who received the YFV17D yellow fever vaccine. The sample consisted of PBMCs, taken on the day of the yellow fever booster vaccination. The chain uses TRBV20-1 and TRBJ1-5; a possible D gene is TRBD1 (6 bases). CDR3 bases: TGCAGTGCTAGGAGGGGGAGGGTTGGGGATCAGCCCCAGCATTTT. Protein product: CSARRGRVGDQPQHF.